Listed below are T cell receptor beta chains from one sample, sequenced in a study of regulatory T cells in long-lasting Graves disease. TCRdb redid the calling of the multiplex PCR reads with MiXCR, one entry per CDR3 protein. Among roughly 500,000 distinct CDR3 sequences listed, about 22% were seen once. Sequenced material: peripheral blood mononuclear cells (PBMCs), taken when the disease was refractory, from a patient treated with antithyroid drugs. These receptors were collected from a female donor with Graves disease. CDR3s include the opening cysteine and the closing phenylalanine or tryptophan. The D gene is left open where the match is weak. Not all rows give a size; the values are once, few, many and, for expanded clones, a class.

CDR3 length	V gene	clone size	J gene	D gene	CDR3 DNA	CDR3 protein
13	TRBV2	many	TRBJ2-7	TRBD1	TGTGCCAGCAGTGGCGGACAGGGCTACGAGCAGTACTTC	CASSGGQGYEQYF
14	TRBV20-1	few	TRBJ2-7	NA	TGCAGTGCTACCAGACTAGATACGTCCTACGAGCAGTACTTC	CSATRLDTSYEQYF
16	TRBV27	few	TRBJ2-7	TRBD2	TGTGCCAGCAGTTTATTAGCGGGGCCATTCCGGGGCGAGCAGTACTTC	CASSLLAGPFRGEQYF
15	TRBV11-2	NA	TRBJ2-2	TRBD2	TGTGCCAGCAGCTTCACGGGGGGAGGCACCGGGGAGCTGTTTTTT	CASSFTGGGTGELFF
14	TRBV7-2	many	TRBJ2-5	TRBD2	TGTGCCAGCAGCCTCCGGACTAGCTATGAGACCCAGTACTTC	CASSLRTSYETQYF
18	TRBV19	few	TRBJ2-2	NA	TGTGCCAGTAGTATAGGGATCGGGTGGCGGGAGAACACCGGGGAGCTGTTTTTT	CASSIGIGWRENTGELFF
13	TRBV6-9	few	TRBJ2-7	NA	TGTGCCAGCAGTTTTCCCAGCCCCTACGAGCAGTACTTC	CASSFPSPYEQYF
14	TRBV7-2	NA	TRBJ2-3	NA	TGTGCCAGCAGCTCGGGAGTAGGACCAGATACGCAGTATTTT	CASSSGVGPDTQYF
14	TRBV11-1	NA	TRBJ2-3	NA	TGTGCCAGCAGCCGGGGACCCCTCACAGATACGCAGTATTTT	CASSRGPLTDTQYF
13	TRBV30	few	TRBJ1-2	NA	TGTGCCTGGAGTGAAGGGGTTGGAGCTGGCTACACCTTC	CAWSEGVGAGYTF
15	TRBV12-3/TRBV12-4	many	TRBJ1-4	NA	TGTGCCAGCAGACCTGGACCTCAAGTTAATGAAAAACTGTTTTTT	CASRPGPQVNEKLFF
9	TRBV20-1	few	TRBJ1-2	NA	TGCAGTGCTAGTGGGGGCTACACCTTC	CSASGGYTF
16	TRBV20-1	NA	TRBJ1-5	NA	TGCAGTGCTAGAGCCGCCAACGGGGATAGCAATCAGCCCCAGCATTTT	CSARAANGDSNQPQHF
14	TRBV12-3/TRBV12-4	few	TRBJ2-7	TRBD2	TGTGCCAGCAGTAGCGGGGGCCGGGTCGGCGAGCAGTACTTC	CASSSGGRVGEQYF
12	TRBV24-1	many	TRBJ1-1	NA	TGTGCCACCAATCTGGCGGTCACTGAAGCTTTCTTT	CATNLAVTEAFF
14	TRBV19	NA	TRBJ2-5	NA	TGTGCCAGTAGTATATCCGGGCAGCAAGAGACCCAGTACTTC	CASSISGQQETQYF
14	TRBV5-6	NA	TRBJ1-2	NA	NA	CASSFLAVNYGYTF
14	TRBV29-1	many	TRBJ1-5	TRBD1	TGCAGCGTTGCCCCAGGGGGACCGAATCAGCCCCAGCATTTT	CSVAPGGPNQPQHF
16	TRBV5-4	NA	TRBJ1-1	NA	TGTGCCAGCAGCCCGACGAGACAGGAGCTGAACACTGAAGCTTTCTTT	CASSPTRQELNTEAFF
17	TRBV2	many	TRBJ2-2	TRBD1	TGTGCCAGCAGTGGGTTTCCGGGACAGGGGGGGAACGGGGAGCTGTTTTTT	CASSGFPGQGGNGELFF
15	TRBV3-1	many	TRBJ1-1	NA	TGTGCCAGCAGCCGCCACAGCGGGGGGGGCACTGAAGCTTTCTTT	CASSRHSGGGTEAFF
13	TRBV19	many	TRBJ1-1	NA	TGTGCCAGTAGTATAGATCCGAGCAGAGAAGCTTTCTTT	CASSIDPSREAFF
15	TRBV12-3/TRBV12-4	many	TRBJ2-5	NA	TGTGCCAGCAGTCCCAGGGGTTACGGTGAAGAGACCCAGTACTTC	CASSPRGYGEETQYF
17	TRBV5-6	NA	TRBJ1-2	NA	TGTGCCAGCAGCCCGACCGGTCAAGTGGGACGGGGGTATGGCTACACCTTC	CASSPTGQVGRGYGYTF
12	TRBV2	many	TRBJ2-5	NA	TGTACCAGCAGACGGGAGTTGGAGACCCAGTACTTC	CTSRRELETQYF
15	TRBV2	NA	TRBJ1-6	NA	TGTGCCAGCACCCCTCCCGTCAGGGGCTCTTCACCCCTCCACTTT	CASTPPVRGSSPLHF
11	TRBV29-1	many	TRBJ1-2	NA	TGCAGCGTTGTGGCCGCATCAGGCTACACCTTC	CSVVAASGYTF
16	TRBV30	few	TRBJ2-5	NA	TGTGCCTGGAGTGTTTACCCAGCAGCCGAACGGGGGACCCAGTACTTC	CAWSVYPAAERGTQYF
16	TRBV28	many	TRBJ1-1	NA	TGTGCCAGCAGTGAGCAGGGTGGATGGGGAAACACTGAAGCTTTCTTT	CASSEQGGWGNTEAFF
13	TRBV12-3/TRBV12-4	many	TRBJ2-7	TRBD1	TGTGCCAGCAGTTATGACAGGGGCGGCGAGCAGTACTTC	CASSYDRGGEQYF
12	TRBV28	many	TRBJ2-7	NA	TGTGCCAGCAATTCTTACCAGTACGAGCAGTACTTC	CASNSYQYEQYF
15	TRBV2	many	TRBJ1-5	NA	TGTGCCAGCAGTGGGACAGCTACGAGCAATCAGCCCCAGCATTTT	CASSGTATSNQPQHF
15	TRBV28	NA	TRBJ2-7	NA	TGTGCCAGCAGTCCAAACCGGGGCTTAGGGTACGAGCAGTACTTC	CASSPNRGLGYEQYF
16	TRBV28	NA	TRBJ2-3	TRBD2	TGTGCCAGCAGCCTCGGACTAGCGCGAGGGGTGGATACGCAGTATTTT	CASSLGLARGVDTQYF
14	TRBV7-2	many	TRBJ2-7	NA	TGTGCCAGCAGCCAGGGTCGTACCTCCTACGAGCAGTACTTC	CASSQGRTSYEQYF
14	TRBV12-5	NA	TRBJ2-2	NA	TGTGCTAGTGGTTCGGGACTCAACACCGGGGAGCTGTTTTTT	CASGSGLNTGELFF
15	TRBV7-2	NA	TRBJ1-1	TRBD1	TGCGCCAGCAGCTCTTTTCCAGGGGGGAACACTGAAGCTTTCTTT	CASSSFPGGNTEAFF
14	TRBV5-1	NA	TRBJ1-4	TRBD1	TGCGCCAGCAGCTCTTCGACAGGGGGGGAAAAACTGTTTTTT	CASSSSTGGEKLFF
17	TRBV15	many	TRBJ2-5	TRBD2	TGTGCCACCAGCAGAGACTACGGGACTAGCTTTCAAGAGACCCAGTACTTC	CATSRDYGTSFQETQYF
11	TRBV2	medium-sized	TRBJ2-5	NA	TGTGCCAGCAAGCAGGGAGAGACCCAGTACTTC	CASKQGETQYF
17	TRBV11-2	NA	TRBJ2-2	NA	TGTGCCAGCAGCTCCCTGGGGGGGCGGGGGAACACCGGGGAGCTGTTTTTT	CASSSLGGRGNTGELFF
12	TRBV5-6	NA	TRBJ2-1	NA	TGTGCCAGCAGCGCGTTAGACAATGAGCAGTTCTTC	CASSALDNEQFF
14	TRBV7-2	few	TRBJ2-7	TRBD1	TGTGCCAGCAGCCGGACAGGGAGCGCATACGAGCAGTACTTC	CASSRTGSAYEQYF
17	TRBV7-2	many	TRBJ1-4	NA	TGTGCCAGCAGCCTTCAAGGGGGACCAAACCGAAATGAAAAACTGTTTTTT	CASSLQGGPNRNEKLFF
15	TRBV11-1	many	TRBJ2-1	NA	TGTGCCAGCAGCGCCTACGGGACCACCGACAATGAGCAGTTCTTC	CASSAYGTTDNEQFF
15	TRBV7-2	few	TRBJ1-6	NA	TGTGCCAGCAGCTTGACAGGATATTCTAATTCACCCCTCCACTTT	CASSLTGYSNSPLHF
16	TRBV7-2	NA	TRBJ2-1	TRBD2	TGTGCCAGCAGCTACCCGGGACTAGCGGGAGACAATGAGCAGTTCTTC	CASSYPGLAGDNEQFF
17	TRBV25-1	few	TRBJ1-3	TRBD1	TGTGCCAGCAGTGAACTGTCGACAGGGAGAACTGGAAACACCATATATTTT	CASSELSTGRTGNTIYF
13	TRBV7-7	NA	TRBJ2-3	NA	TGTGCTAGCAGCTTAAGGGCCGCAGATACGCAGTATTTT	CASSLRAADTQYF
13	TRBV12-3/TRBV12-4	many	TRBJ2-5	NA	TGTGCCAGCAGTTTTCCCGACCAAGAGACCCAGTACTTC	CASSFPDQETQYF
16	TRBV6-5	many	TRBJ2-1	TRBD1	TGTGCCAGCAGTTACCTGGGACAGAGCTCCTACAATGAGCAGTTCTTC	CASSYLGQSSYNEQFF
12	TRBV20-1	few	TRBJ1-1	NA	TGCAGTGCTACCCCCGGGGACACTGAAGCTTTCTTT	CSATPGDTEAFF
14	TRBV10-3	few	TRBJ2-2	TRBD1	TGTGCCACCCGGGGGACAGGGGACACCGGGGAGCTGTTTTTT	CATRGTGDTGELFF
13	TRBV6-1	many	TRBJ2-7	TRBD1	TGTGCCAGCTCCCGGGACAGGGACTACGAGCAGTACTTC	CASSRDRDYEQYF
16	TRBV27	NA	TRBJ2-2	TRBD1	TGTGCCAGCAGCCCGGGACAGCCCGTGAACACCGGGGAGCTGTTTTTT	CASSPGQPVNTGELFF
13	TRBV10-3	NA	TRBJ2-2	NA	TGTGCCACCGTCGAGGAGGCTGGCGGGGAGCTGTTTTTT	CATVEEAGGELFF
15	TRBV11-2	many	TRBJ2-5	NA	TGTGCCAGCAGCTTTGGGGACCTAACTAAAGAGACCCAGTACTTC	CASSFGDLTKETQYF
15	TRBV9	NA	TRBJ1-4	NA	TGTGCCAGCAGCGTAGATCCAACAACTAATGAAAAACTGTTTTTT	CASSVDPTTNEKLFF
15	TRBV7-6	NA	TRBJ2-5	NA	TGTGCCAGCAGCCGACCGGCGGTTGGGTGGAAGACCCAGTACTTC	CASSRPAVGWKTQYF
14	TRBV20-1	many	TRBJ2-5	NA	TGCAGTGCTAGAGCATGGGTCAAGAAAGAGACCCAGTACTTC	CSARAWVKKETQYF